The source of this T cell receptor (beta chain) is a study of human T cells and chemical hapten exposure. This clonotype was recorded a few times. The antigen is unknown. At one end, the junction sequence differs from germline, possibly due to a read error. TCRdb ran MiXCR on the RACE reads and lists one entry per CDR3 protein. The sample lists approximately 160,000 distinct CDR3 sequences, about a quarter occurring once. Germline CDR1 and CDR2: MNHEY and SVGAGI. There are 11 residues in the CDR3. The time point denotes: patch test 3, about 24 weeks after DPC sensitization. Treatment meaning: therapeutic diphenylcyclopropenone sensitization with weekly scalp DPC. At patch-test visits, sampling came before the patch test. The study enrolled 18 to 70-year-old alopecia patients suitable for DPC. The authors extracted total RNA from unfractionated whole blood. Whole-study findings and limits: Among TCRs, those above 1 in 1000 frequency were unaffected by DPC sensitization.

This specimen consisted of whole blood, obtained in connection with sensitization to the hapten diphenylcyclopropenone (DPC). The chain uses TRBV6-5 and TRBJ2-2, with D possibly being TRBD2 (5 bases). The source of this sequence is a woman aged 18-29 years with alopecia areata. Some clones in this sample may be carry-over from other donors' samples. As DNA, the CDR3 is TGTGCCAGCAGTCGTACCGGGGAGCCGTTTTTT. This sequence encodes CASSRTGEPFF.